This T cell receptor beta chain was captured in a study of response to subunit inactivated influenza vaccine. Study-wide results and limits: Seasonal influenza vaccination, on each occasion, was suggested by the authors to recruit few new T cells.

As regards this clonotype: The antigen is unknown.

The CDR3 extends over 15 amino acids. In germline, CDR1 is SGHRS, CDR2 YFSETQ. Trimming took 0 bases from V and 2 from J, leaving 11 bases between them. TCRdb ran MiXCR on the RT-PCR reads and lists one entry per CDR3 protein. The data contain under 550,000 distinct CDR3 sequences, around 8% of them singletons. Sequencing used PBMCs from blood, obtained 23 months after vaccination. This chain connects TRBV5-1 to TRBJ1-1, with D unresolved. The receptor's source is a man aged 50 to 69 who received an inactivated influenza vaccine. DNA for the CDR3: TGCGCCAGCAGCTTGGAACTTATAGGAAACACTGAAGCTTTCTTT. Its protein is CASSLELIGNTEAFF.